These 10 T cell receptor beta chains originate from one sample sequenced in a study of T cell responses to AZD1222 COVID-19 vaccine. Generated by immunoSEQ multiplex PCR, the TCRdb table keeps only in-frame clones and is missing some. The sample gives about 81,000 clones, approximately 90% of which show up once; approximately 8% is in the top ten. The material sequenced was peripheral blood, taken 28 days after the second AZD1222 dose. The receptors derive from an adult who received the AZD1222 COVID-19 vaccine.

The chain has TRBV5-1 and TRBJ2-7; D could derive from TRBD1 or TRBD2 (5 bases each). V dropped 7 bases and J dropped 5 bases, with 13 bases sitting between them. This CDR3 is 12 amino acids long. The germline CDR1 and CDR2 sequences are SGHRS and YFSETQ. For the CDR3, the DNA is TGCGCCAGCTCGGGACCCCGTGACGAGCAGTACTTC. Its protein product is CASSGPRDEQYF.

This chain links TRBV6-5 with TRBJ1-2; tentatively, D is TRBD1 (5 bases). The germline V gene has CDR1 MNHEY and CDR2 SVGAGI. The CDR3 is made up of 14 amino acids. The V and J ends lost 6 bases and 2 bases respectively, with 13 bases between them. The CDR3 DNA is TGTGCCAGCAGGAGAACGGGGGACAACTATGGCTACACCTTC. Translation: CASRRTGDNYGYTF.

The CDR3 loop is CASTSHGRNIQYF. The CDR3 coding sequence is TGTGCCAGTACCAGCCATGGGAGGAACATTCAGTACTTC. The chain couples TRBV19 to TRBJ2-4, with a weak D call TRBD2 (6 bases). Germline V gene data show CDR1 as LNHDA and CDR2 as SQIVND (reference sequence). The CDR3 contains 13 residues. With 7 bases removed from V and 7 bases from J, the gap between germline ends came to 14 bases.

The chain combines TRBV11-3 with TRBJ2-1, with no clear D. The CDR3 runs to 13 residues. Trimming stripped 5 bases from V and 8 bases from J, with 13 bases between. In germline, CDR1 is SGHNT, CDR2 YENEEA. The CDR3: CASSHRDRHEQFF. CDR3 coding DNA: TGTGCCAGCAGCCACCGTGATAGGCATGAGCAGTTCTTC.

This clone has only one observation. The genes are TRBV7-9 and TRBJ2-1; D remains unclear. The CDR3 runs to 14 residues. The germline gives CDR1 SEHNR, CDR2 FQNEAQ (reference sequence). V shed 4 bases and J shed 1 base, with 8 bases lying between them. The chain's CDR3 is CASSSAQSYNEQFF. The CDR3 DNA sequence: TGTGCCAGCAGCTCCGCCCAGTCCTACAATGAGCAGTTCTTC.

This clone has just one count. The chain carries TRBV29-1 and TRBJ2-7, with 7 bases matching TRBD2. Germline V lookup: CDR1 SQVTM, CDR2 ANQGSEA. With V trimmed by 4 bases and J by 3 bases, 12 bases remained unmatched. The CDR3 consists of 15 residues. As DNA, the CDR3 is TGCAGCGTTGCTCCTTTTGCGTCTAGCGGCTACGAGCAGTACTTC. Protein product: CSVAPFASSGYEQYF.

The chain has TRBV29-1 and TRBJ2-5; weak D call: TRBD2 (6 bases). Germline CDR1 and CDR2: SQVTM and ANQGSEA. CDR3 length equals 15 residues. V lost 1 base, J lost 5 bases, and 17 bases lay in between. The CDR3 nucleotides read TGCAGCGTTGAAGGAGGGACGGGGGAGCGCGAGACCCAGTACTTC. Its protein product is CSVEGGTGERETQYF.

This clone was found a few times. This chain uses TRBV20-1 with TRBJ2-1; D unclear. The CDR3 loop spans 11 amino acids. V dropped 0 bases and J dropped 8 bases, with 5 bases sitting between them. Looked up from germline, CDR1 is DFQATT and CDR2 is SNEGSKA (reference sequence). The CDR3 DNA reads TGCAGTGCTAGAGAGTCCTATGAGCAGTTCTTC. It codes for CSARESYEQFF.

This clone was seen only a few times. V and J are TRBV20-1 and TRBJ2-5; D might be TRBD2 (6 bases). The CDR3 has 14 residues. Germline CDR1 DFQATT, CDR2 SNEGSKA (reference sequence). V was shortened by 3 bases and J by 4 bases, with 15 bases between the two germline ends. CDR3 coding DNA: TGCAGTGCTAGTGCGGGAATCCAGGGAGAGACCCAGTACTTC. It specifies CSASAGIQGETQYF.

This clone appeared a single time. The chain combines TRBV28 with TRBJ2-7, with 7 bases identical to TRBD2. The CDR3 runs 15 residues. Trimming cost V 5 bases and J 5 bases; bases outside gene matches: 12. Germline V gene sequence: CDR1 MDHEN, CDR2 SYDVKM. The CDR3 loop reads CASSLVMGGLDEQYF. CDR3 coding DNA: TGTGCCAGCAGTCTAGTTATGGGAGGGCTGGACGAGCAGTACTTC.